This T cell receptor beta chain was identified in a study of Tregs in tolerant kidney transplant recipients (dated by TCRdb to the late 2010s). In terms of the full investigation: Before combined kidney and bone marrow transplantation, this study identified donor-specific regulatory T cells using TCRbeta sequencing and then followed those same cells after transplant. TCRbeta repertoire sequencing was used in a few healthy controls to compare several ways of expanding Tregs specific for an allogeneic donor. Overall results and qualifications from the work: Expanding Tregs with activated donor B cells appeared to identify the most biologically relevant and donor-specific TCRbeta repertoire. Although technical replication error seemed to be minimal, the question of biological reproducibility was not addressed directly. Because only a small number of patients were included, the study had limitations, and the results will need to be validated in larger populations as well as under other immunosuppression protocols.

With regard to this clone: Which antigen it targets is not known. Within one base of it there is no much larger clone, and no base qualities were kept.

Genomic DNA was extracted from sorted cells with the QIAGEN DNeasy Blood and Tissue Kit for TCRbeta CDR3 sequencing. High-throughput TCRbeta CDR3 sequencing was carried out commercially through immunoSEQ, with PCR amplification with bias correction and internal controls included. The study's processing was this. Unique productive TCRbeta sequences were defined by CDR3 nucleotide sequence when primers matched and otherwise by CDR3 amino acid sequence together with Vbeta and Jbeta genes. As a correction for sorting error, sequences shared between sorted populations at a frequency ratio of 2:1 or less were discarded, and the remaining shared sequences were assigned to the higher population. A sequence was defined as donor-reactive if the sequence was expanded at least 5-fold in CFSE-low cells compared with unstimulated cells and had a frequency of at least 0.01% in CFSE-low cells. Jensen-Shannon divergence, calculated on the top 100 TCRbeta sequences ranked by frequency, was used to quantify repertoire divergence. For samples with multiple sequencing runs, sorting error was corrected separately for each run before the runs were pooled. As stored in TCRdb, this immuneACCESS dataset retains in-frame rearrangements with V and J assigned. A fraction of the clones does not appear; measured against another copy, unresolved V genes explain less than half of the discrepancy, and the remainder lacks a known reason. That table furnishes V, J and clone size, whereas the DNA furnished D and trimming. Across this sample there are 110,000 or so clones, with roughly 92% seen only once. Approximately 0.59% of the sample rests with the top ten.

Thawed PBMCs were FACS-sorted into unstimulated Tregs (CD4+CD25+CD127-), CD4+ non-Tregs (CD4+CD25-), CD4 cells and CD8 cells. Blood from healthy controls was obtained either as purchased buffy coats or from healthy volunteers. Healthy control blood was separated into PBMCs by Ficoll density gradient and cryopreserved, and patient PBMCs were collected both before and after transplant. The sample comprised CD4+ T cells from blood. The sequence was collected from a human donor in good health.

The CDR3 has the sequence CASSRAGNSYEQYF. The DNA sequence is as follows: TGTGCCAGCAGCCGGGCTGGGAACTCCTACGAGCAGTACTTC. The chain joins TRBV7-8 to TRBJ2-7; too little of a D gene remains to name it. From cysteine to phenylalanine, the CDR3 is 14 amino acids long. Only CDR3 DNA is held: 42 bases, read in frame from base 1. According to the germline V gene, CDR1 reads SGHVS and CDR2 reads FQNEAQ. V is shortened by 5 bases, J by 0 bases, and the region joining them spans 11 bases.